Listed below are T cell receptor beta chains from one sample, sequenced in a study of T cell changes during pregnancy in multiple sclerosis. Only in-frame clones appear in the TCRdb table, and some are missing; sequencing was by immunoSEQ multiplex PCR. The profile shows about 93,000 clones, 85% to 95% of them singletons. Sample: peripheral blood, taken after pregnancy. These receptors originate from a female donor with multiple sclerosis, enrolled in a pregnancy study. CDR3s include the opening cysteine and the closing phenylalanine or tryptophan. D genes are given only for firm matches. Size is stated for part of the rows, as once, few or many counts, or as a class when the clone is expanded.

d_call: NA; clone_size: NA; v_call: TRBV11-3; j_call: TRBJ2-2; cdr3_nt: TGTGCCAGCAGACGAACGGGGGGCCGGGGCACCGGGGAGCTGTTTTTT; cdr3_aa: CASRRTGGRGTGELFF
d_call: TRBD2; clone_size: NA; v_call: TRBV5-4; j_call: TRBJ2-5; cdr3_nt: TGTGCCAGCAGCTTATGGCGGGGGGGCAAAGAGACCCAGTACTTC; cdr3_aa: CASSLWRGGKETQYF
d_call: TRBD2; clone_size: NA; v_call: TRBV14; j_call: TRBJ2-1; cdr3_nt: TGTGCCAGCAGCCAAGCCACCTCCGGGACTAAGAATCAGTTCTTC; cdr3_aa: CASSQATSGTKNQFF
d_call: TRBD1; clone_size: NA; v_call: TRBV25-1; j_call: TRBJ1-2; cdr3_nt: TGTGCCAGCAGTGACCCCACTCTGGACAGGGGTGATGGCTACACCTTC; cdr3_aa: CASSDPTLDRGDGYTF
d_call: TRBD1; clone_size: NA; v_call: TRBV6-5; j_call: TRBJ1-2; cdr3_nt: TGTGCCAGCAAAACAGGGGGTAACTATGGCTACACCTTC; cdr3_aa: CASKTGGNYGYTF
d_call: NA; clone_size: NA; v_call: TRBV7-2; j_call: TRBJ2-1; cdr3_nt: TGTGCCAGCAGCTCCGGGGTGCCGGGCGGGGATGAGCAGTTCTTC; cdr3_aa: CASSSGVPGGDEQFF
d_call: NA; clone_size: once; v_call: TRBV29-1; j_call: TRBJ2-3; cdr3_nt: TGCAGCGTTGAAGGAGGGAACGGAGGAGATACGCAGTATTTT; cdr3_aa: CSVEGGNGGDTQYF
d_call: TRBD2; clone_size: NA; v_call: TRBV6-5; j_call: TRBJ2-1; cdr3_nt: TGTGCCAGCCGCCTCACTAGCGGGGGTTACAATGAGCAGTTCTTC; cdr3_aa: CASRLTSGGYNEQFF
d_call: NA; clone_size: few; v_call: TRBV6-1; j_call: TRBJ2-1; cdr3_nt: TGTGCCAGCAGTGATCGGGGAACCCCTCAGGATGAGCAGTTCTTC; cdr3_aa: CASSDRGTPQDEQFF
d_call: NA; clone_size: NA; v_call: TRBV9; j_call: TRBJ2-7; cdr3_nt: TGTGCCAGCAGCGACCAAGTCCGGGACTCCAGCTCCTACGAGCAGTACTTC; cdr3_aa: CASSDQVRDSSSYEQYF
d_call: TRBD1; clone_size: NA; v_call: TRBV5-5; j_call: TRBJ1-4; cdr3_nt: TGTGCCAGCAGCCATACAGGGGGGAAGCTAGAAAAACTGTTTTTT; cdr3_aa: CASSHTGGKLEKLFF
d_call: TRBD2; clone_size: once; v_call: TRBV19; j_call: TRBJ2-3; cdr3_nt: TGTGCCAGTAGTCGCGGGAGAAGGACAGATACGCAGTATTTT; cdr3_aa: CASSRGRRTDTQYF
d_call: TRBD1; clone_size: NA; v_call: TRBV10-2; j_call: TRBJ1-2; cdr3_nt: TGCGCCAACTCGGACAGGTACGACTATGGCTACACCTTC; cdr3_aa: CANSDRYDYGYTF
d_call: TRBD1; clone_size: NA; v_call: TRBV5-6; j_call: TRBJ1-2; cdr3_nt: TGTGCCAGCAGCTTCCGAGGCGCGGGAGGGGGCGTTGGGGGCGGTGGCTACACCTTC; cdr3_aa: CASSFRGAGGGVGGGGYTF
d_call: TRBD1; clone_size: once; v_call: TRBV5-1; j_call: TRBJ2-7; cdr3_nt: TGCGCCAGCAGCTTAGGACAGGGGAGCGGCGAGCAGTACTTC; cdr3_aa: CASSLGQGSGEQYF
d_call: NA; clone_size: NA; v_call: TRBV5-1; j_call: TRBJ1-1; cdr3_nt: TGCGCCAGCAGCTTGGACTTCCCCATGAACACTGAAGCTTTCTTT; cdr3_aa: CASSLDFPMNTEAFF
d_call: NA; clone_size: NA; v_call: TRBV18; j_call: TRBJ1-3; cdr3_nt: TGTGCCAGCTCACCACCTAACGGGGGAAACACCATATATTTT; cdr3_aa: CASSPPNGGNTIYF
d_call: NA; clone_size: NA; v_call: TRBV5-8; j_call: TRBJ1-1; cdr3_nt: TGTGCCAGCAGCCCCAGGGTCGGGAACACTGAAGCTTTCTTT; cdr3_aa: CASSPRVGNTEAFF
d_call: TRBD1; clone_size: NA; v_call: TRBV30; j_call: TRBJ1-5; cdr3_nt: TGTGCCTGGAGTGACAGGGGGTATCAGCCCCAGCATTTT; cdr3_aa: CAWSDRGYQPQHF
d_call: TRBD1; clone_size: NA; v_call: TRBV9; j_call: TRBJ2-1; cdr3_nt: TGTGCCAGCAGCGGAGGGACAGTTTCCTACAATGAGCAGTTCTTC; cdr3_aa: CASSGGTVSYNEQFF
d_call: NA; clone_size: NA; v_call: TRBV6-5; j_call: TRBJ2-5; cdr3_nt: TGTGCCAGCAGTTACCCCGGGCGGGGACAAGAGACCCAGTACTTC; cdr3_aa: CASSYPGRGQETQYF
d_call: TRBD2; clone_size: NA; v_call: TRBV5-1; j_call: TRBJ2-7; cdr3_nt: TGCGCCAGCAGCTTACCGGGACTAGCGGGCTCCTACGAGCAGTACTTC; cdr3_aa: CASSLPGLAGSYEQYF
d_call: TRBD1; clone_size: NA; v_call: TRBV6-5; j_call: TRBJ1-5; cdr3_nt: TGTGCCAGCAGTGAAGGGACAGGGGCTCAGCCCCAGCATTTT; cdr3_aa: CASSEGTGAQPQHF
d_call: NA; clone_size: NA; v_call: TRBV6-1; j_call: TRBJ1-1; cdr3_nt: TGTGCCAGCAGTGCCACAGGGAGGAACACTGAAGCTTTCTTT; cdr3_aa: CASSATGRNTEAFF
d_call: NA; clone_size: NA; v_call: TRBV5-1; j_call: TRBJ2-1; cdr3_nt: TGCGCCAGCAGCTTCGGACTCAGCCGGGATGAGCAGTTCTTC; cdr3_aa: CASSFGLSRDEQFF
d_call: NA; clone_size: NA; v_call: TRBV30; j_call: TRBJ1-5; cdr3_nt: TGTGCCTGCGCGCTCGCCGGGCAGCCCCAGCATTTT; cdr3_aa: CACALAGQPQHF
d_call: TRBD2; clone_size: NA; v_call: TRBV5-1; j_call: TRBJ2-5; cdr3_nt: TGCGCCAGCAGCTTGGTGTGGAGGCTAGCGGGGGGTAAAGAGACCCAGTACTTC; cdr3_aa: CASSLVWRLAGGKETQYF
d_call: NA; clone_size: NA; v_call: TRBV7-3; j_call: TRBJ2-1; cdr3_nt: TGTGCCAGCAGCTTAAGACCTAGGGGCTATGAGCAGTTCTTC; cdr3_aa: CASSLRPRGYEQFF
d_call: NA; clone_size: NA; v_call: TRBV7-9; j_call: TRBJ1-1; cdr3_nt: TGTGCCAGCAGCCCGACGGGAAACACTGAAGCTTTCTTT; cdr3_aa: CASSPTGNTEAFF